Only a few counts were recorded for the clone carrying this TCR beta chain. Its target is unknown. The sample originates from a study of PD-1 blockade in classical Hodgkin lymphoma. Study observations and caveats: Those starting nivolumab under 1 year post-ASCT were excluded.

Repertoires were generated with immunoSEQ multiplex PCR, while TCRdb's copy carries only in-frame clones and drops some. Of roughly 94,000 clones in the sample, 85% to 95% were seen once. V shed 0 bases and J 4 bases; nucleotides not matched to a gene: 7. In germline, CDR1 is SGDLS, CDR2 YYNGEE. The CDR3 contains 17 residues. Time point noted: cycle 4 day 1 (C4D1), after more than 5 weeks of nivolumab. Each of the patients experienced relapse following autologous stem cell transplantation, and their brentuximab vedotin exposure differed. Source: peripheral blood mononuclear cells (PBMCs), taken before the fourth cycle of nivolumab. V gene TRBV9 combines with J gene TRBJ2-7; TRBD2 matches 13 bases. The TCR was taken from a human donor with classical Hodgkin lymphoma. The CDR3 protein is CASSVGGTSGIQYEQYF. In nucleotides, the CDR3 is TGTGCCAGCAGCGTAGGCGGGACTAGCGGGATTCAATACGAGCAGTACTTC.